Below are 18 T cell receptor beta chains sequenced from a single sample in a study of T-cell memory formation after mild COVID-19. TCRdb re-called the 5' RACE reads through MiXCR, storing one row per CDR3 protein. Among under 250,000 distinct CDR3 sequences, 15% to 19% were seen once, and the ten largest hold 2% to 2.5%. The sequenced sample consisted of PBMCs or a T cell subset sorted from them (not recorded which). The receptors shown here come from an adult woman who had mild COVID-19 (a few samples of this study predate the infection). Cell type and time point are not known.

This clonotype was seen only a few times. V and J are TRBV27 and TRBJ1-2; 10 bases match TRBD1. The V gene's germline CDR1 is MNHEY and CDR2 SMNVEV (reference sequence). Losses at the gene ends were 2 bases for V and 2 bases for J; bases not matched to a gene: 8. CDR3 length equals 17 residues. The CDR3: CASSLPNWGQGNYGYTF. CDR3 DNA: TGTGCCAGCAGTTTACCGAATTGGGGACAGGGGAACTATGGCTACACCTTC.

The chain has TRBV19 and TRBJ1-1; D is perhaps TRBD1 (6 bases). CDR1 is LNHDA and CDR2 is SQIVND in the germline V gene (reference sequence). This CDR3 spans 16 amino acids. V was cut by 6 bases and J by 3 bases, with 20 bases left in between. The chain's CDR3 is CASRKSRGGRDTEAFF. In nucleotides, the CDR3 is TGTGCCAGTAGAAAATCCCGCGGGGGGCGAGACACTGAAGCTTTCTTT.

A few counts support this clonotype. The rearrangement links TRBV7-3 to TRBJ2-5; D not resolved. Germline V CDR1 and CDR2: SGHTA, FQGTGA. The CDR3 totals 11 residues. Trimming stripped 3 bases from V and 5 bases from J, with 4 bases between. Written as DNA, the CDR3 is TGTGCCAGCAGCTTTTGGGAGACCCAGTACTTC. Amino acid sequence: CASSFWETQYF.

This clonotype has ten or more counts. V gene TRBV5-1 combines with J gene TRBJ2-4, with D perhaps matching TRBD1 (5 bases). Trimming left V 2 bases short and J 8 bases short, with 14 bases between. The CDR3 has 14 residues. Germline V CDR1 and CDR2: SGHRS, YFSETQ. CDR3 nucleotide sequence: TGCGCCAGCAGCTTTTCAGGGTTGGTGGACATTCAGTACTTC. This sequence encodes CASSFSGLVDIQYF.

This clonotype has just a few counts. CDR3: CASRRDRVYEQYF. CDR3 DNA sequence: TGTGCCAGCAGAAGGGACCGAGTCTACGAGCAGTACTTC. The rearrangement uses TRBV28 and TRBJ2-7; D possibly uses TRBD1 or TRBD2 (5 bases each). CDR1 MDHEN and CDR2 SYDVKM come from the germline V gene. The CDR3 loop spans 13 amino acids. Deletions cut 6 bases from V and 3 bases from J, with 12 bases between.

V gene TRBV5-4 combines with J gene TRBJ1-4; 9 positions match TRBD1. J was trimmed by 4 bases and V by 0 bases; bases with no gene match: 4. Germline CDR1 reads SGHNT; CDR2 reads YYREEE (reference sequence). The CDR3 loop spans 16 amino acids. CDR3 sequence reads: CASSLGPGQGNEKLFF. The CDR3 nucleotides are TGTGCCAGCAGCTTGGGACCGGGACAGGGTAATGAAAAACTGTTTTTT.

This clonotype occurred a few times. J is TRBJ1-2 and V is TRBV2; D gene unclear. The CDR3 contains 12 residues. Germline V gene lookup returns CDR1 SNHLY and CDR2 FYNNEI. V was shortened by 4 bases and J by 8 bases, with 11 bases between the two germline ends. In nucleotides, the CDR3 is TGTGCCAGCAGTGTGATCAGTAGAGGCTACACCTTC. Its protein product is CASSVISRGYTF.

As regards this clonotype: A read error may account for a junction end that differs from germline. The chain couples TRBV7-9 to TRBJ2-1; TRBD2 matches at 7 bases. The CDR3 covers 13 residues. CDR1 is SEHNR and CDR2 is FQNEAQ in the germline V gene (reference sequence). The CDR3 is CASSSGAYDEQFF. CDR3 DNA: TGTGCCAGCAGCAGCGGGGCCTACGATGAGCAGTTCTTC.

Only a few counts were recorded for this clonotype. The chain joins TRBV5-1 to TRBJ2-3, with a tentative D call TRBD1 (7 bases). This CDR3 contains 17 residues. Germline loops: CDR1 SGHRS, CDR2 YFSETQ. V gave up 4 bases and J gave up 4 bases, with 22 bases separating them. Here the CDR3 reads CASSLGGTGDYSDTQYF. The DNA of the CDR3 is TGCGCCAGCAGCCTCGGGGGAACAGGGGATTATTCAGATACGCAGTATTTT. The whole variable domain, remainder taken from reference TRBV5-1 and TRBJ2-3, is KAGVTQTPRYLIKTRGQQVTLSCSPISGHRSVSWYQQTPGQGLQFLFEYFSETQRNKGNFPGRFSGRQFSNSRSEMNVSTLELGDSALYLCASSLGGTGDYSDTQYFGPGTRLTVL.

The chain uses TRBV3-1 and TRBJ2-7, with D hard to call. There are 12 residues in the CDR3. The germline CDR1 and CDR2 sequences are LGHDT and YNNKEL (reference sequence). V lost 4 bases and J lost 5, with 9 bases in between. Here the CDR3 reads CASSPVGNEQYF. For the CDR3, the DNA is TGTGCCAGCAGCCCCGTTGGGAACGAGCAGTACTTC.

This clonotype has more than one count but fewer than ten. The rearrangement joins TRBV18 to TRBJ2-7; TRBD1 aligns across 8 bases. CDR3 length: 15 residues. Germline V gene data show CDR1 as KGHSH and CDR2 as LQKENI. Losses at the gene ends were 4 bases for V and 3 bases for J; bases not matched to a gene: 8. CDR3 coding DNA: TGTGCCAGCTCACTGATGACAGGGGAGGTCTACGAGCAGTACTTC. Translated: CASSLMTGEVYEQYF. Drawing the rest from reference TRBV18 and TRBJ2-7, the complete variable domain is NAGVMQNPRHLVRRRGQEARLRCSPMKGHSHVYWYRQLPEEGLKFMVYLQKENIIDESGMPKERFSAEFPKEGPSILRIQQVVRGDSAAYFCASSLMTGEVYEQYFGPGTRLTVT.

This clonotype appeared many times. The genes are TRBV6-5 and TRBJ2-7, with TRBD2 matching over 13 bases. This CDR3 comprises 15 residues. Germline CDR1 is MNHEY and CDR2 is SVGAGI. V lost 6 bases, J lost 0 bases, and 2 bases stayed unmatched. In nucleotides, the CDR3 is TGTGCCAGCAGCCGGACTAGCGGGGGCTCCTACGAGCAGTACTTC. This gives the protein CASSRTSGGSYEQYF.

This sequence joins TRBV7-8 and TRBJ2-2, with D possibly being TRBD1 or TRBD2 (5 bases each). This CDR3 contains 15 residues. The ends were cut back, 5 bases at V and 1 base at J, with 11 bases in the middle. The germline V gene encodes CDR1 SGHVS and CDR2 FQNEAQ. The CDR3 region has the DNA TGTGCCAGCAGCATAAGGGGACGGAACACCGGGGAGCTGTTTTTT. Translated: CASSIRGRNTGELFF. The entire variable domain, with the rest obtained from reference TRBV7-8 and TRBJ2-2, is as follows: GAGVSQSPRYKVAKRGQDVALRCDPISGHVSLFWYQQALGQGPEFLTYFQNEAQLDKSGLPSDRFFAERPEGSVSTLKIQRTQQEDSAVYLCASSIRGRNTGELFFGEGSRLTVL.

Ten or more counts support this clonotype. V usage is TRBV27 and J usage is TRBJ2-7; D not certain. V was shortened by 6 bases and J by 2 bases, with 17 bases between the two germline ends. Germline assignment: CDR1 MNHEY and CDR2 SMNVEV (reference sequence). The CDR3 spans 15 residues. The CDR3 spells CASSIHLVTAYEQYF. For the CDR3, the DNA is TGTGCCAGCAGCATTCATTTGGTAACGGCCTACGAGCAGTACTTC.

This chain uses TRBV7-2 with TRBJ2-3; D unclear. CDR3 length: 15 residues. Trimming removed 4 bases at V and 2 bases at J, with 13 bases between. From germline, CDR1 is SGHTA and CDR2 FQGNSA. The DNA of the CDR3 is TGTGCCAGCAGCTCGGTCGGACCTTCCACAGATACGCAGTATTTT. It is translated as CASSSVGPSTDTQYF.

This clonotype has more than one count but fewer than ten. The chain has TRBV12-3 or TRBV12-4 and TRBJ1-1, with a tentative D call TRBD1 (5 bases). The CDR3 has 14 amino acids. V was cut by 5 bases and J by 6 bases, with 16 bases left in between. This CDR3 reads CASSPTVPKSEAFF. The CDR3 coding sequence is TGTGCCAGCAGTCCGACAGTGCCCAAGTCTGAAGCTTTCTTT.

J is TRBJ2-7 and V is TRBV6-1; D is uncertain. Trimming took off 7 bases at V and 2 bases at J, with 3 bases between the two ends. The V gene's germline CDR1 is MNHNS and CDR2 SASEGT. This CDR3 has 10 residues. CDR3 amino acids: CASNAYEQYF. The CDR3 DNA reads TGTGCCAGCAACGCCTACGAGCAGTACTTC.

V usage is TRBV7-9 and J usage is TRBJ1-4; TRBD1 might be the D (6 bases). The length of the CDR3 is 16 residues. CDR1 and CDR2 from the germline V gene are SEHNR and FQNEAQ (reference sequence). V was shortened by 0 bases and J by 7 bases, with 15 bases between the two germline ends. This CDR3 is CASSLAGTRRIEKLFF. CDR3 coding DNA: TGTGCCAGCAGCTTAGCGGGGACACGGAGAATTGAAAAACTGTTTTTT.